The source of this TCR beta chain is a study of post-analysis software for immune sequencing data. Study-level information: As for disease course, relapsing-remitting, secondary progressive and progressive-relapsing multiple sclerosis were all included.

Researchers reported that TCR beta cDNA libraries carried unique molecular identifiers. Input populations of roughly 0.85 to 11 million T cells gave rise to around 480,000 cDNA molecules. In TCRdb, the PCR reads were re-called with MiXCR into one record per CDR3 protein. Among approximately 730,000 distinct CDR3 sequences listed, under 60% were seen once. The CDR3 is 14 amino acids. CDR1 and CDR2 from the germline V gene are SQVTM and ANQGSEA. With V trimmed by 5 bases and J by 4 bases, 10 bases remained unmatched. The study, taken as a whole, reports: TRBV5-6, TRBV5-1 and TRBV20-1 belonged to a set of roughly five TRBV segments that were more frequent in patients than controls. People with multiple sclerosis had a significantly lower normalized Chao1 diversity than controls did.

Comment on this clonotype: Its antigen is not known.

The chain has TRBV29-1 and TRBJ1-1; 7 nucleotides match TRBD1. Sequences were obtained from blood. The origin of this receptor is a girl between 10 and 17 years old with multiple sclerosis. CDR3 bases: TGCAGCGTTTACGAGGGGGCCAAGGGCACTGAAGCTTTCTTT. It is translated as CSVYEGAKGTEAFF.